The 3 T cell receptor beta chains below were found in one sample sequenced in a study of blood T cell repertoires in COVID-19. The method was immunoSEQ multiplex PCR; TCRdb's version includes in-frame clones alone and lacks a portion of them. The sample has roughly 250,000 clones, about 87% seen once; the top ten hold 3% to 3.5%. The sequenced sample consisted of PBMCs or T cells enriched from blood (not recorded which). The source is a woman between 40 and 55 years old who had been exposed to COVID-19.

This clone was seen only a few times. The V and J genes are TRBV7-9 and TRBJ1-6; D unclear. The length of the CDR3 is 16 residues. Germline CDR1 is SEHNR and CDR2 is FQNEAQ (reference sequence). The V end lost 1 base, the J end lost 9 bases, and 16 bases lay between the germline ends. The DNA for the CDR3 is TGTGCCAGCAGCTTAGAACGGGGTCCGGGTACTTCACCCCTCCACTTT. Translated: CASSLERGPGTSPLHF.

V usage is TRBV24-1 and J usage is TRBJ2-5; 10 bases are shared with TRBD2. CDR3 length: 16 residues. Trimming took 2 bases from V and 3 from J; bases not matched to a gene: 5. CDR1 and CDR2 (germline): KGHDR, SFDVKD. The CDR3 reads CATSDSPGLAKETQYF. CDR3 nucleotides: TGTGCCACCAGTGATTCACCGGGACTAGCGAAAGAGACCCAGTACTTC.

This clone has just one count. The V call is TRBV7-3, the J call TRBJ1-6, with D possibly TRBD1 on 5 matching bases. With 8 bases removed from V and 1 base from J, the gap between germline ends came to 6 bases. CDR3 length: 13 amino acids. Germline assignment: CDR1 SGHTA and CDR2 FQGTGA. The DNA for the CDR3 is TGTGCCAGCGGGACTTCCTATAATTCACCCCTCCACTTT. Protein: CASGTSYNSPLHF.